The 5 T cell receptor beta chains below all came from one sample that was sequenced in a study of blood T cell repertoires in COVID-19. This table comes from immunoSEQ multiplex PCR, and its TCRdb copy is limited to in-frame clones, with some not included. The sample lists some 150,000 clones, around 85% seen once, with 9.2% in the top ten. The sequencing input was PBMCs or T cells enriched from blood (not recorded which). These receptors all come from a man aged 50 to 59 who had recovered from COVID-19.

This clone was seen more than once but under ten times. This sequence joins TRBV27 and TRBJ1-5; TRBD1 matches 8 bases. The CDR3 contains 15 residues. J gave up 2 bases and V 6 bases, and 6 bases lay outside the gene matches. From germline, CDR1 is MNHEY and CDR2 SMNVEV (reference sequence). CDR3 protein: CASSRQGLGNQPQHF. CDR3 DNA sequence: TGTGCCAGCAGCCGACAGGGGTTAGGCAATCAGCCCCAGCATTTT.

The CDR3 protein is CASSPGTGPYNEQFF. In nucleotides, the CDR3 is TGTGCCAGCTCACCCGGGACAGGGCCATACAATGAGCAGTTCTTC. V usage is TRBV18 and J usage is TRBJ2-1, with 9 bases that match TRBD1. The CDR3 has 15 residues. The J segment lost 4 bases and the V segment lost 3 bases, leaving 4 bases of the junction unmatched. Germline V gene data show CDR1 as KGHSH and CDR2 as LQKENI.

The chain recombines TRBV28 with TRBJ1-1; 8 bases line up with TRBD1. V shed 7 bases and J 5 bases; nucleotides not matched to a gene: 9. The length of the CDR3 is 14 residues. Germline CDR1 MDHEN, CDR2 SYDVKM. The CDR3 bases are TGTGCCAGCACCGGAGCAGGGGGCTCGACTGAAGCTTTCTTT. It encodes CASTGAGGSTEAFF.

The chain uses TRBV23-1 and TRBJ2-5; 9 bases align to TRBD1. TRBV23-1 is an ORF, and what it does is uncertain. The CDR3 has 17 residues. Trimming took 3 bases from V and 0 from J; bases not matched to a gene: 8. The CDR3 reads CASSQPPWTGDQETQYF. Written as DNA, the CDR3 is TGCGCCAGCAGTCAGCCGCCGTGGACAGGGGACCAAGAGACCCAGTACTTC.

This clone has a count of ten or more. The V call is TRBV2, the J call TRBJ1-5, with 12 bases aligning to TRBD1. Germline V CDR1 and CDR2: SNHLY, FYNNEI. Trimming removed 6 bases from V and 7 bases from J; junction bases left unmatched: 1. The CDR3 is made up of 13 amino acids. The CDR3: CASRGTGGQPQHF. CDR3 bases: TGTGCCAGCAGGGGGACAGGGGGCCAGCCCCAGCATTTT.